Listed below are T cell receptor beta chains from one sample, sequenced in a study of OX40 agonist ivuxolimab in advanced cancers. The method was immunoSEQ multiplex PCR; TCRdb's version includes in-frame clones alone and lacks a portion of them. The sample yields about 77,000 clones, less than 90% seen once. Sequenced here: CD4+ or CD8+ T cells sorted from blood, sampled in a trial of the OX40 agonist ivuxolimab. These receptors all come from an adult with an advanced solid tumor such as melanoma, head and neck, liver or kidney cancer. CDR3s include the opening cysteine and the closing phenylalanine or tryptophan. The order of the fields is CDR3 DNA, CDR3 protein, V gene, J gene, D gene, clone size. A D gene is named only where the DNA matches it firmly. For some rows the clone size is stated as once, few or many, or as a class when expanded; others skip it.

cdr3_nt: TGTGCCTGGAGCTCGGACAGCACAGATATGCAGTATTTT
cdr3_aa: CAWSSDSTDMQYF
v_call: TRBV30
j_call: TRBJ2-3
d_call: NA
clone_size: NA

cdr3_nt: TGCGCCAGCAGCGTTCAAGGGCAGTTCACCGGGGAGCTGTTTTTT
cdr3_aa: CASSVQGQFTGELFF
v_call: TRBV5-1
j_call: TRBJ2-2
d_call: NA
clone_size: NA

cdr3_nt: TGCGCCAGCAGCCGGGGCAGATACTCTGGGGCCAACGTCCTGACTTTC
cdr3_aa: CASSRGRYSGANVLTF
v_call: TRBV4-3
j_call: TRBJ2-6
d_call: NA
clone_size: NA

cdr3_nt: TGTGCCAGCAGCCAGGGGTGGCAGTCCTACGAGCAGTACTTC
cdr3_aa: CASSQGWQSYEQYF
v_call: TRBV11-1
j_call: TRBJ2-7
d_call: NA
clone_size: NA

cdr3_nt: TGTGCCAGCAGCGCGGGGGGGCTTTACGAGCAGTACTTC
cdr3_aa: CASSAGGLYEQYF
v_call: TRBV9
j_call: TRBJ2-7
d_call: TRBD2
clone_size: NA

cdr3_nt: TGTGCCAGCAGTTACTCTCGTCAGGGGGGCTTCTACGAGCAGTACTTC
cdr3_aa: CASSYSRQGGFYEQYF
v_call: TRBV6-5
j_call: TRBJ2-7
d_call: NA
clone_size: NA

cdr3_nt: TGTGCCGGGGCGTCGTTCGGGGGACAAGAGACCCAGTACTTC
cdr3_aa: CAGASFGGQETQYF
v_call: TRBV7-9
j_call: TRBJ2-5
d_call: NA
clone_size: NA

cdr3_nt: TGCAGCGTTGGAATGACGGGACAGTATGTAGAGACCCAGTACTTC
cdr3_aa: CSVGMTGQYVETQYF
v_call: TRBV29-1
j_call: TRBJ2-5
d_call: TRBD1
clone_size: NA

cdr3_nt: TGTGCCAGCAGCTTAGCCGCCGCTGGCCGGGACAGACAAGAGACCCAGTACTTC
cdr3_aa: CASSLAAAGRDRQETQYF
v_call: TRBV11-2
j_call: TRBJ2-5
d_call: TRBD1
clone_size: NA

cdr3_nt: TGTGCCAGCAGCGTAGGGGGCGAGGCGGGAGCTTTCTTT
cdr3_aa: CASSVGGEAGAFF
v_call: TRBV9
j_call: TRBJ1-1
d_call: NA
clone_size: NA

cdr3_nt: TGTGCCAGCAGTTTATCCCGACACGGCCAAGAGACCCAGTACTTC
cdr3_aa: CASSLSRHGQETQYF
v_call: TRBV27
j_call: TRBJ2-5
d_call: NA
clone_size: few

cdr3_nt: TGTGCCAGCAGCTCCGACAGGGGGGGTTCTTACAATGAGCAGTTCTTC
cdr3_aa: CASSSDRGGSYNEQFF
v_call: TRBV7-9
j_call: TRBJ2-1
d_call: TRBD1
clone_size: once